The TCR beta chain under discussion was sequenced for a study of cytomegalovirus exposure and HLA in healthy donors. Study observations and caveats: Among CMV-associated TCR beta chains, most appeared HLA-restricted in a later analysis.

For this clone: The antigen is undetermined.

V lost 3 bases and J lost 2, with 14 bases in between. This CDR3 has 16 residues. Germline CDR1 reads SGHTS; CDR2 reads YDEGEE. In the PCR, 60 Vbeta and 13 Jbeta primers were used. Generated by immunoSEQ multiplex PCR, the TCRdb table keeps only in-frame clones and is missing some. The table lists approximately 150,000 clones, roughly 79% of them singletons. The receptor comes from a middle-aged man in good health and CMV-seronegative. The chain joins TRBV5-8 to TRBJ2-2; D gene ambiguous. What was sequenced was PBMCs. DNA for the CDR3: TGTGCCAGCAGCTATTGGTACAGACAAAACACCGGGGAGCTGTTTTTT. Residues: CASSYWYRQNTGELFF.